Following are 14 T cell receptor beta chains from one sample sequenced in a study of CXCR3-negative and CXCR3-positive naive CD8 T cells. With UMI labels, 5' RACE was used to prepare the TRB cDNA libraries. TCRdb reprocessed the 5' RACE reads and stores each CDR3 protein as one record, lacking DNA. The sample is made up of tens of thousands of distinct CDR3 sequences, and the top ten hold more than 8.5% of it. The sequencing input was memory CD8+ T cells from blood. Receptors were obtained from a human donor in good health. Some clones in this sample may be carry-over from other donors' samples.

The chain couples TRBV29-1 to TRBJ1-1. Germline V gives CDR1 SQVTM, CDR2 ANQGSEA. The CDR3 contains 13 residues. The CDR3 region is CSAEGDMNTEAFF.

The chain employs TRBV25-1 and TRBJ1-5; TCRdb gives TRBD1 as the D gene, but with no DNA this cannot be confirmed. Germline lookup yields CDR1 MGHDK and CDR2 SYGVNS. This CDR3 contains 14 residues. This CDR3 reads CASSGTLGNQPQHF.

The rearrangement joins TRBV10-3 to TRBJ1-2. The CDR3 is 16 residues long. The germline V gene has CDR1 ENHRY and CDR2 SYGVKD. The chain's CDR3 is CAIRGYFSRGDYGYTF.

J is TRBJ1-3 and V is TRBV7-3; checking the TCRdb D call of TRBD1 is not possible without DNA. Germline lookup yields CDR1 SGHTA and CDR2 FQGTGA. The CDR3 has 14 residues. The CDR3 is CASSSPGYVNTIYF.

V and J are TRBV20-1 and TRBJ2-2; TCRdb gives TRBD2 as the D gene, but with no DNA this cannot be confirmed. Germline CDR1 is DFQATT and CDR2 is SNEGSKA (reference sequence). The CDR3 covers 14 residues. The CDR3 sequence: CSASPWEGTGELFF.

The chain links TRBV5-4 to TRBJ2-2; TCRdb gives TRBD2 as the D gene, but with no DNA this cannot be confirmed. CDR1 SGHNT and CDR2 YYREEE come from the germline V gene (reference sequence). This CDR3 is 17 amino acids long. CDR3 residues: CASSLGSMRGFTGELFF.

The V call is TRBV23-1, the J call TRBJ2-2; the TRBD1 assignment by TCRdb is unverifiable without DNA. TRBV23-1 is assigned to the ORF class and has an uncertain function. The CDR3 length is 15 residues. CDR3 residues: CASSPADRVAGELFF.

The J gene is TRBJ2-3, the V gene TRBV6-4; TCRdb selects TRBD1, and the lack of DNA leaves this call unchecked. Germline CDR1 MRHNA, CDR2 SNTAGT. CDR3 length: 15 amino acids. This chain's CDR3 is CASSDNRDSSDTQYF.

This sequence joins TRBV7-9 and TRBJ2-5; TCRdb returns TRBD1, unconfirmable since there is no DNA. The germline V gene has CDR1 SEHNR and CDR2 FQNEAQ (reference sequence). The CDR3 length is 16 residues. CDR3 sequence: CASSSPFEGGRETQYF.

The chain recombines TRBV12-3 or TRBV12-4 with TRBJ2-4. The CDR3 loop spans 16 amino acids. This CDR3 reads CASSPYDGLAKNIQYF.

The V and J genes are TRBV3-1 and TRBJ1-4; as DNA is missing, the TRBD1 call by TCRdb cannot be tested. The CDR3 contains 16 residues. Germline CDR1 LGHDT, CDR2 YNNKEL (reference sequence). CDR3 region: CASSQDWFRGGEKLFF.

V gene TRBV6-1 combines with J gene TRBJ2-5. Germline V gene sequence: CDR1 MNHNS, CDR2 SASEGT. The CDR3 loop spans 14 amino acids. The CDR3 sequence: CASSEAIEWETQYF.

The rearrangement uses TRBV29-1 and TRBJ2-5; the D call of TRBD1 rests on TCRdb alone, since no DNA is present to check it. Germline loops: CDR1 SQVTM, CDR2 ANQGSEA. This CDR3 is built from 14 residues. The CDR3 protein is CSVEWGRGEETQYF.

CDR3: CASSLAGHTDTQYF. The J gene is TRBJ2-3, the V gene TRBV7-2. Germline assignment: CDR1 SGHTA and CDR2 FQGNSA. The CDR3 has 14 residues.